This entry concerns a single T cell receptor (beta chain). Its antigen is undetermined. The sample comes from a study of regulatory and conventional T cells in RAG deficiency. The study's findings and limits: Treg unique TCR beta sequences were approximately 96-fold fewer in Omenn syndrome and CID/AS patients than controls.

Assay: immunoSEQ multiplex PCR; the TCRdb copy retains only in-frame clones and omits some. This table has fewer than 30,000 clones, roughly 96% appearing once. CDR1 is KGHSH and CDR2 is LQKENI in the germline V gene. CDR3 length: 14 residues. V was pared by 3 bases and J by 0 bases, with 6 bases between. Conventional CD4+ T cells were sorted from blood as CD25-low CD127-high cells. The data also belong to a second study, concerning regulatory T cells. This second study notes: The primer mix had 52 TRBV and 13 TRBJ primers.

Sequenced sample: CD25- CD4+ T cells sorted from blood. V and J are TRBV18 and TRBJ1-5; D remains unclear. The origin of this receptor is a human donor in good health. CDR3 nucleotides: TGTGCCAGCTCACCGCGGTATAGCAATCAGCCCCAGCATTTT. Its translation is CASSPRYSNQPQHF.